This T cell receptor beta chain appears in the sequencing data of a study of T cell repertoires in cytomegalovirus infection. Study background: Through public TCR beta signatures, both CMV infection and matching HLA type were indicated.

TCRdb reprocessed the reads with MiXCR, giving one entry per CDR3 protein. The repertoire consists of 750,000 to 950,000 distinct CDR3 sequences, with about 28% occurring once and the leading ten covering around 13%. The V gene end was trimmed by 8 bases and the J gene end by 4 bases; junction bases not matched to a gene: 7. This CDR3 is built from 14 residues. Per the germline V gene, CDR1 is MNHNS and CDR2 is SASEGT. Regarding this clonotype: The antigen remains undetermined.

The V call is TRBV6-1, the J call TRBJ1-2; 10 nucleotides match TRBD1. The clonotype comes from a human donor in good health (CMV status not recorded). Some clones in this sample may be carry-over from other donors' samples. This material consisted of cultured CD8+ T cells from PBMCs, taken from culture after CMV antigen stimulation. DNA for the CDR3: TGTGCCAGCTCCGGGACAGGGGTTCGCTATGGCTACACCTTC. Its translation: CASSGTGVRYGYTF.